The 8 T cell receptor beta chains given below trace back to one sample, sequenced in a study of CD4 T cells in relation to SARS-CoV-2 and coronaviruses. Only in-frame clones appear in the TCRdb table, and some are missing; sequencing was by immunoSEQ multiplex PCR. The profile shows roughly 63,000 clones, approximately 94% of them singletons. Before the COVID-19 pandemic, during about 2010-2018, CD4+ T cells were taken from unexposed donors. The sequencing input was naive CD4+ T cells from PBMCs. As for subset: naive CD4+ T cells isolated by negative enrichment. These receptors all come from a human donor in good health.

The chain couples TRBV25-1 to TRBJ2-7; D gene ambiguous. In germline, CDR1 is MGHDK, CDR2 SYGVNS. The CDR3 runs to 14 residues. Trimming removed 2 bases at V and 1 base at J, with 9 bases between. CDR3 DNA sequence: TGTGCCAGCAGTGAAAATGGGAATTCCTACGAGCAGTACTTC. Translating gives CASSENGNSYEQYF.

This rearrangement joins TRBV6-1 to TRBJ2-2, with a possible D match to TRBD2 (6 bases). CDR3 length: 17 residues. Germline loops: CDR1 MNHNS, CDR2 SASEGT. Trimming shortened V by 5 bases and J by 2 bases, and 18 bases separated the two germline ends. The CDR3 is CASSKEGGGLNTGELFF. DNA for the CDR3: TGTGCCAGCAGTAAAGAGGGAGGCGGGCTTAACACCGGGGAGCTGTTTTTT.

This clone was seen only once. V and J are TRBV4-1 and TRBJ2-1; D not resolved. V lost 3 bases and J lost 7, with 10 bases in between. This CDR3 has 13 residues. Germline V gene data show CDR1 as MGHRA and CDR2 as YSYEKL. CDR3 in DNA: TGCGCCAGCAGCCAGACAATTACTAATGAGCAGTTCTTC. Amino acids: CASSQTITNEQFF.

This clone was seen once. The rearrangement links TRBV18 to TRBJ2-1; D gene ambiguous. V was trimmed by 1 base and J by 6 bases, leaving 16 bases between them. The CDR3 covers 16 residues. Germline V gene data show CDR1 as KGHSH and CDR2 as LQKENI. The CDR3 nucleotides are TGTGCCAGCTCACCACGGGCGGCGGAGACGTCCAATGAGCAGTTCTTC. Protein product: CASSPRAAETSNEQFF.

The chain has TRBV7-2 and TRBJ1-3; the D gene is possibly TRBD1 (5 bases). Germline CDR1 reads SGHTA; CDR2 reads FQGNSA. V lost 4 bases and J lost 1, with 14 bases in between. This CDR3 is built from 16 residues. CDR3 in DNA: TGTGCCAGCAGCTCACTCTCAGGGTTTTCTGGAAACACCATATATTTT. Encoded protein: CASSSLSGFSGNTIYF.

Only one count was recorded for this clone. This chain uses TRBV9 with TRBJ2-1; D ambiguous. Germline assignment: CDR1 SGDLS and CDR2 YYNGEE. The CDR3 is 10 residues long. Trimming shortened V by 7 bases and J by 3 bases, and 2 bases separated the two germline ends. This CDR3 is CASGYNEQFF. The CDR3 coding sequence is TGTGCCAGCGGCTACAATGAGCAGTTCTTC.

This clone was recorded only once. The rearrangement joins TRBV5-6 to TRBJ2-7; TRBD1 might be the D (6 bases). CDR3 size: 16 residues. With 0 bases removed from V and 4 bases from J, the gap between germline ends came to 17 bases. Germline lookup yields CDR1 SGHDT and CDR2 YYEEEE. The CDR3: CASSLGGGQKGYEQYF. The DNA for the CDR3 is TGTGCCAGCAGCTTGGGAGGAGGACAGAAGGGATACGAGCAGTACTTC.

The chain combines TRBV4-2 with TRBJ2-1; TRBD2 matches 12 bases. The CDR3 runs 16 residues. Germline CDR1 reads LGHNA; CDR2 reads YNFKEQ. With V trimmed by 1 base and J by 10 bases, 8 bases remained unmatched. CDR3 sequence (DNA): TGTGCCAGCAGCCAAGGTCTAGCGGGAGGGCCGGAGGAGCAGTTCTTC. This translates into CASSQGLAGGPEEQFF.